This TCR beta chain was recovered during a study of long-term antiretroviral therapy in people with HIV. Running of the v3.0 immunoSEQ assay took place at survey level. The repertoire was sequenced with immunoSEQ multiplex PCR; TCRdb's copy has only in-frame clones and lacks some. The sample lists tens of thousands of clones, about 93% occurring once. Study-level points and caveats: Repertoires from HIV showed CDR3 length ranges narrower than those of controls.

CDR3 length: 14 amino acids. V lost 3 bases, J lost 0 bases, and 10 bases lay in between. Germline V gene sequence: CDR1 SGHRS, CDR2 YFSETQ. As for this clone: Antigen unknown.

The sample consisted of unsorted PBMCs, taken about 5.3 years after starting antiretroviral therapy. This receptor was obtained from a woman aged 40 to 50 with HIV. The chain combines TRBV5-1 with TRBJ2-7; D may be TRBD1 (6 bases). In nucleotides, the CDR3 is TGCGCCAGCAGCTCGGACAGAAGCTCCTACGAGCAGTACTTC. It encodes CASSSDRSSYEQYF.